The T cell receptor beta chain described here comes from a study of T cells in Graves' hyperthyroidism and ophthalmopathy. On this clonotype: What it binds is not known.

Amplification targeted TCR beta CDR3 regions from RNA transcripts. Using the HTBI primer set, a first-round RT-PCR was run on the TCR CDR3. TCRdb called the multiplex PCR reads again in MiXCR, with one record for every CDR3 protein. This table has approximately 200,000 distinct CDR3 sequences, around 20% appearing once. Overall study findings and caveats: Ophthalmopathy prediction by the model preceded onset by a median approximately 5.9 months.

Patients aged 18 to 65 had newly diagnosed hyperthyroidism that had lasted under 2 months. A patient was excluded if there was uncontrolled infection, other autoimmune disease, pregnancy or lactation. Germline CDR1 and CDR2: MDHEN and SYDVKM. The CDR3 runs to 13 residues. The V end lost 2 bases, the J end lost 8 bases, and 12 bases lay between the germline ends. The sample consisted of blood. The V and J genes are TRBV28 and TRBJ1-2; D remains ambiguous. The receptor was derived from a middle-aged man with Graves' hyperthyroidism. The CDR3 here is CASSLTGKEGYTF. As DNA, the CDR3 is TGTGCCAGCAGTTTAACGGGAAAGGAAGGCTACACCTTC.